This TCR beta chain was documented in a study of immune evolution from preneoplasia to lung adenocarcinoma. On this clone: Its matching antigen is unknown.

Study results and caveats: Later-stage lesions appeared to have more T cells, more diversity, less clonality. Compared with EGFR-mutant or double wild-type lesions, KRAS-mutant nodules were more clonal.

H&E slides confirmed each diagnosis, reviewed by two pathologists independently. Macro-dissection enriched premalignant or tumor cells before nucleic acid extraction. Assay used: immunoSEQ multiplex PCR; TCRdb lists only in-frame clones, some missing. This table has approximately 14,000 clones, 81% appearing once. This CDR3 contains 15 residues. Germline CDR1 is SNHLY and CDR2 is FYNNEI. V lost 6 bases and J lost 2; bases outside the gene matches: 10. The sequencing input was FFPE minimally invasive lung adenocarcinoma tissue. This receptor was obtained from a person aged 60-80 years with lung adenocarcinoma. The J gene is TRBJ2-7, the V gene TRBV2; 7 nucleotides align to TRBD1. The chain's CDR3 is CASRYRDSKTYEQYF. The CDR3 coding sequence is TGTGCCAGCAGGTACCGGGACAGTAAAACCTACGAGCAGTACTTC.